This is a list of T cell receptor beta chains from one sample in a study of cytomegalovirus exposure and HLA in healthy donors. Data came from immunoSEQ multiplex PCR; TCRdb stores just in-frame clones and leaves some out. The sample has 100,000 or so clones, about three quarters seen once. The sample consisted of PBMCs. Every receptor here comes from a man aged 25 to 40 in good health and CMV-seropositive. Both conserved end residues are part of each CDR3. D genes are given only for firm matches. The size of a clone is reported for some rows only, either as once, few or many, or as a class for expanded clones.

>TRBV7-3|-|TRBD2|TRBJ2-5
TGTGCCAGCAGCTTAGGGCGGGGGGAAGAGACCCAGTACTTC
CASSLGRGEETQYF
>TRBV19|-|-|TRBJ1-5
TGTGCCAGTAGTATTCGGGGGGGAGGCCTCATCAATCAGCCCCAGCATTTT
CASSIRGGGLINQPQHF
>TRBV29-1|-|-|TRBJ2-1
TGCAGCGTCGACTATTTGGACAATGAGCAGTTCTTC
CSVDYLDNEQFF
>TRBV7-8|-|TRBD1|TRBJ1-5
TGTGCCAGCAGCCTCACGGGGACAGGGGGCAATCAGCCCCAGCATTTT
CASSLTGTGGNQPQHF
>TRBV19|-|-|TRBJ1-1
TGTGCCAGTAGAGAGGGTTTATACACTGAAGCTTTCTTT
CASREGLYTEAFF
>TRBV18|-|-|TRBJ1-4
TGTGCCAGCTCACCAACCGGGGCTAATGAAAAACTGTTTTTT
CASSPTGANEKLFF
>TRBV4-1|-|TRBD2|TRBJ2-1
TGCGCCAGCAGCCAGGCCGGGGGGGAAAATGAGCAGTTCTTC
CASSQAGGENEQFF
>TRBV28|-|TRBD2|TRBJ2-1
TGTGCCAGCAGTTTAGGTGGTAGCGGGAGGGTTTATGAGCAGTTCTTC
CASSLGGSGRVYEQFF
>TRBV7-3|few|TRBD1|TRBJ2-2
TGTGCCAGCAGACCTCAGGGGGTAGCCGGGGAGCTGTTTTTT
CASRPQGVAGELFF
>TRBV10-3|once|-|TRBJ2-5
TGTGCCAGTAGCGTACAAGAGACCCAGTACTTC
CASSVQETQYF
>TRBV6-5|-|TRBD1|TRBJ2-3
TGTGCCAGCAGTTTGGGGACAGGGCCCTCCCAAGATACGCAGTATTTT
CASSLGTGPSQDTQYF
>TRBV28|-|-|TRBJ2-2
TGTGCCAGCGCCGACAGGAACACCGGGGAGCTGTTTTTT
CASADRNTGELFF
>TRBV2|-|-|TRBJ2-5
TGTGCCATCCAGGGGTTCCAAGAGACCCAGTACTTC
CAIQGFQETQYF
>TRBV18|-|TRBD1|TRBJ1-1
TGTGCCAGCTCAGCCCAGGGACAGGGGGGCACTGAAGCTTTCTTT
CASSAQGQGGTEAFF
>TRBV7-9|-|-|TRBJ2-2
TGTGCCAGCAGCTTAGCACAGGGCCGGGGGAACACCGGGGAGCTGTTTTTT
CASSLAQGRGNTGELFF
>TRBV10-3|-|TRBD1|TRBJ2-1
TGTGCCATCGGGTTATTAGACAGGGTCGACAATGAGCAGTTCTTC
CAIGLLDRVDNEQFF
>TRBV7-3|-|TRBD2|TRBJ2-3
TGTGCCAGCAGCATGCTAGCGGGGGGCACAGATACGCAGTATTTT
CASSMLAGGTDTQYF
>TRBV11-2|-|-|TRBJ1-1
TGTGCCAGCAGCTTGCGTGCAGGGAACACTGAAGCTTTCTTT
CASSLRAGNTEAFF
>TRBV29-1|few|TRBD1|TRBJ2-7
TGCAGCGTTGAAGATCGAGACAGGGGATACGAGCAGTACTTC
CSVEDRDRGYEQYF
>TRBV19|-|TRBD2|TRBJ2-1
TGTGCCAGTAGTATAGAAAGCGGGGTTTGGTACAATGAGCAGTTCTTC
CASSIESGVWYNEQFF
>TRBV7-2|-|-|TRBJ2-7
TGTGCCAGCAGCTTAGCGCTGGCTAGCTACGAGCAGTACTTC
CASSLALASYEQYF
>TRBV7-9|-|TRBD1|TRBJ1-2
TGTGCCAGCAGCTGGACAGGGAGTGATGGCTACACCTTC
CASSWTGSDGYTF
>TRBV5-1|-|-|TRBJ2-3
TGCGCCAGCAGCTCCCTAGGACAGTTGGGTTTCACAGATACGCGGTATTTT
CASSSLGQLGFTDTRYF
>TRBV6-1|-|-|TRBJ1-1
TGTGCCAGCAGTACCACCCCAGGGCTCGGAGCTTTCTTT
CASSTTPGLGAFF
>TRBV5-1|-|-|TRBJ2-2
TGCGCCAGCAGCTTGGGGCAGTTGAACACCGGGGAGCTGTTTTTT
CASSLGQLNTGELFF
>TRBV28|-|-|TRBJ1-5
TGTGCCAGCAGTTTTCAAGAGGGAGGAGACAATCAGCCCCAGCATTTT
CASSFQEGGDNQPQHF
>TRBV7-9|-|-|TRBJ2-1
TGTGCCAGCAGCCCTTACAATGAGCAGTTCTTC
CASSPYNEQFF
>TRBV19|-|TRBD1|TRBJ1-1
TGTGCCAGTAGTAGGGGACAGGGGATACGAGAAGCTTTCTTT
CASSRGQGIREAFF
>TRBV19|-|TRBD1|TRBJ1-5
TGTGCCAGTAGACCAGGGGGACAGGGTGGCCATCAGCCCCAGCATTTT
CASRPGGQGGHQPQHF
>TRBV7-2|-|TRBD1|TRBJ2-7
TGTGCCAGCAGCTTTGGACAGGGGGGAACCTACGAGCAGTACTTC
CASSFGQGGTYEQYF
>TRBV5-1|once|-|TRBJ2-2
TGCGCCAGCAGCTTCCGGGGGGCCGGCGCCGGGGAGCTGTTTTTT
CASSFRGAGAGELFF
>TRBV7-3|-|-|TRBJ2-3
TGTGCCAGCAGCACACAGGGGAGGTTCGCAGATACGCAGTATTTT
CASSTQGRFADTQYF
>TRBV7-9|once|TRBD2|TRBJ2-5
TGTGCCAGCAGCGCCCGGGGGGGGGTCGGAGAGACCCAGTACTTC
CASSARGGVGETQYF
>TRBV6-1|-|-|TRBJ2-3
TGTGCCAGCAGTGAAAGGCAGGGAACAGATACGCAGTATTTT
CASSERQGTDTQYF
>TRBV19|-|-|TRBJ2-7
TGTGCCAGTAGTACGTCAGGGGCCTACGAGCAGTACTTC
CASSTSGAYEQYF
>TRBV5-6|few|-|TRBJ1-2
TGTGCCAGCAGCTTGTTTGGGGGCGTATATGGCTACACCTTC
CASSLFGGVYGYTF
>TRBV7-8|-|-|TRBJ1-3
TGTGCCAGCAGCCCCCGACAGGCTTCCTCTGGAAACACCATATATTTT
CASSPRQASSGNTIYF
>TRBV19|-|-|TRBJ2-1
TGTGCCAGTAGTATAGGGGCCTATAGCTCCTACAATGAGCAGTTCTTC
CASSIGAYSSYNEQFF
>TRBV19|once|TRBD1|TRBJ1-4
TGTGCCAGTATGGGGACAGAGAATGAAAAACTGTTTTTT
CASMGTENEKLFF
>TRBV7-2|-|TRBD1|TRBJ2-2
TGTGCCAGCAGCTCTACCAGGACAGGGTCGGGCGGGGAGCTGTTTTTT
CASSSTRTGSGGELFF
>TRBV13|-|-|TRBJ2-1
TGTGCCAGCAGCTTAACTGATGAGCAGTTCTTC
CASSLTDEQFF
>TRBV7-2|-|-|TRBJ2-1
TGTGCCAGCAGCCCGGGATCTGGTTACAATGAGCAGTTCTTC
CASSPGSGYNEQFF
>TRBV30|-|-|TRBJ1-2
TGTGCCTGGAGTGGGGGAGGCAAGAACTATGGCTACACCTTC
CAWSGGGKNYGYTF
>TRBV6-7|-|-|TRBJ2-7
TGTGCCAGCAGTTACGTTAGGAGGAGCTCCTACGAGCAGTACTTC
CASSYVRRSSYEQYF
>TRBV9|-|TRBD2|TRBJ2-2
TGTGCCAGCAGCGTAGGTAGAATAGCGGGACATGCCGGGGAGCTGTTTTTT
CASSVGRIAGHAGELFF
>TRBV27|-|-|TRBJ1-1
TGTGCCAGCAGTTTAAGCAGGGCCCGAATGAACACTGAAGCTTTCTTT
CASSLSRARMNTEAFF
>TRBV30|-|TRBD2|TRBJ2-3
TGTGCCTGGAGACGAGCACTAGCGGCTAGCACAGATACGCAGTATTTT
CAWRRALAASTDTQYF
>TRBV5-6|-|-|TRBJ2-1
TGTGCCAGCAGCTTGGTTTACAGCTACAATGAGCAGTTCTTC
CASSLVYSYNEQFF
>TRBV6-5|-|TRBD2|TRBJ2-5
TGTGCCAGCAGCTCCTTTAGCGGGGGGCAAGAGACCCAGTACTTC
CASSSFSGGQETQYF
>TRBV28|-|-|TRBJ2-1
TGTGCCAGCAGTTTTGTGGCAAATGAGCAGTTCTTC
CASSFVANEQFF
>TRBV21-1|-|-|TRBJ2-3
TGTGCCAGCAGCTTTGTCAAGGAGACAGGGATGGGGGATACGCAGTATTTT
CASSFVKETGMGDTQYF
>TRBV29-1|-|-|TRBJ1-1
TGCAGCGGGGCGGGGAACACTGAAGCTTTCTTT
CSGAGNTEAFF
>TRBV5-8|once|TRBD1|TRBJ2-5
TGTGCCAGCAGCTTGGCCGGGACAGGGGGTCAAGAGACCCAGTACTTC
CASSLAGTGGQETQYF
>TRBV7-9|-|TRBD1|TRBJ2-7
TGTGCCAGCAGCCCCACAGGGGGCAGGGCCTACGAGCAGTACTTC
CASSPTGGRAYEQYF